This T cell receptor beta chain was identified during a study of T-cell reconstitution after alpha-beta-depleted transplantation in children. For TCRbeta, the library was prepared with unique molecular identifiers. TCRdb used MiXCR to reprocess the PCR reads, holding one entry per CDR3 protein. Of approximately 190,000 distinct CDR3 sequences listed, 8.4% were seen once; the top ten hold 35% to 45%. The CDR3 has 15 residues. With 1 base removed from V and 2 bases from J, the gap between germline ends came to 11 bases. Germline V gene lookup returns CDR1 SGHVS and CDR2 FQNEAQ. The sample here was PBMCs, mostly from graft donor cells, taken 360 days after TCRalphabeta/CD19-depleted stem cell transplant. This receptor was taken from a male patient between 2 and 15 years old who had a stem cell transplant for acute myeloid leukemia, so the T cells may come from the graft donor. The chain uses TRBV7-8 and TRBJ1-1, with unresolved D. CDR3 sequence reads: CASSLDLLTNTEAFF. The CDR3 DNA reads TGTGCCAGCAGCTTAGATTTACTGACAAACACTGAAGCTTTCTTT.